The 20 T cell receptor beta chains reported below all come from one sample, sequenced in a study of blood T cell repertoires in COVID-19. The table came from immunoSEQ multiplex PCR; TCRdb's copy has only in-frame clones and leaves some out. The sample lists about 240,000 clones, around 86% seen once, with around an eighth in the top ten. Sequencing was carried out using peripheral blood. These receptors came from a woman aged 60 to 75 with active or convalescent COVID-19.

As DNA, the CDR3 is TGTGCCAGCAGTTACTCAGGGACAGCAGATGAAAAACTGTTTTTT. It codes for CASSYSGTADEKLFF. V gene TRBV6-5 combines with J gene TRBJ1-4; 7 positions agree with TRBD1. The CDR3 sequence is 15 residues long. Germline V gene sequence: CDR1 MNHEY, CDR2 SVGAGI. Germline trimming cut 0 bases from V and 6 bases from J; bases unmatched to any gene: 4.

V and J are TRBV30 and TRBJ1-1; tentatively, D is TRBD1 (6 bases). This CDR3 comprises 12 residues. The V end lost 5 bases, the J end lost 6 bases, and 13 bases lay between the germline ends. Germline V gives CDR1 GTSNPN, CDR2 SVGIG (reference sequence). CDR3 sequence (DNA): TGTGCCTGGGAAACAGGGCCGGCTGAAGCTTTCTTT. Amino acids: CAWETGPAEAFF.

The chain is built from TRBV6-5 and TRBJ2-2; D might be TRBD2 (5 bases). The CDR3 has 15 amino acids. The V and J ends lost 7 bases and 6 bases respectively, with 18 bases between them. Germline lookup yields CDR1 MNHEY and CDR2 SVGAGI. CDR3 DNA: TGTGCCAGCACCCTGGACTTACGCCCCCCCGGGGAGCTGTTTTTT. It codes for CASTLDLRPPGELFF.

The CDR3 DNA sequence: TGTGCCAGCAGCTTGGGACAGGGGGCGGGTGAAGCTTTCTTT. Its translation is CASSLGQGAGEAFF. V is TRBV5-4 and J is TRBJ1-1; 10 bases are a match to TRBD1. The junction had 3 bases not matched to a gene; V was cut back by 0 bases and J by 7 bases. The CDR3 is 14 residues long. Germline lookup yields CDR1 SGHNT and CDR2 YYREEE (reference sequence).

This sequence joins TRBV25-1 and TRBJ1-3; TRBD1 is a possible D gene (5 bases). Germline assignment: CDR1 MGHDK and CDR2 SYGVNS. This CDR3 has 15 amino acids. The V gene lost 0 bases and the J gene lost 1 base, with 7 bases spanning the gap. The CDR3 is CASSEYPGSGNTIYF. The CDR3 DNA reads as TGTGCCAGCAGTGAATATCCAGGGTCTGGAAACACCATATATTTT.

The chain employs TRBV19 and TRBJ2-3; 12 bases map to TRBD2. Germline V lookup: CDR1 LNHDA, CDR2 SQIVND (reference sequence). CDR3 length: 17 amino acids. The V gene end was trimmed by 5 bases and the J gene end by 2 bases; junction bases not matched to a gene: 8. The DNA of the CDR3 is TGTGCCAGTAGTCCCGAAGGACTAGCGGGGTTCACAGATACGCAGTATTTT. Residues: CASSPEGLAGFTDTQYF.

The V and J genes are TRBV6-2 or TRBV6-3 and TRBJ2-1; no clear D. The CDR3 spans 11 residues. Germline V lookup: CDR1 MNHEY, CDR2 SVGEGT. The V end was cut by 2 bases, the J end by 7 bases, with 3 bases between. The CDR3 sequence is CASSYRNEQFF. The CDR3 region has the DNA TGTGCCAGCAGTTACCGGAATGAGCAGTTCTTC.

The CDR3 loop is CASSPLPGNTEAFF. The CDR3 DNA reads TGTGCCAGCTCACCACTGCCGGGGAACACTGAAGCTTTCTTT. J is TRBJ1-1 and V is TRBV18, with no clear D. In germline, CDR1 is KGHSH, CDR2 LQKENI. The CDR3 spans 14 residues. With 1 base removed from V and 1 base from J, the gap between germline ends came to 7 bases. The variable domain in full, completed from reference TRBV18 and TRBJ1-1, reads NAGVMQNPRHLVRRRGQEARLRCSPMKGHSHVYWYRQLPEEGLKFMVYLQKENIIDESGMPKERFSAEFPKEGPSILRIQQVVRGDSAAYFCASSPLPGNTEAFFGQGTRLTVV.

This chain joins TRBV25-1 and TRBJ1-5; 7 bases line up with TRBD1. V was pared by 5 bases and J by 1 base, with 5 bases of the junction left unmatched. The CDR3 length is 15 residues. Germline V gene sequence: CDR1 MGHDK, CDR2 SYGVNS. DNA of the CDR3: TGTGCCAGCAGTCCCGAGACAGGGAGCAATCAGCCCCAGCATTTT. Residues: CASSPETGSNQPQHF.

The CDR3 DNA sequence: TGTGCCAGCAGCTCTAGACAGAAGACCTACAATGAGCAGTTCTTC. Its translation is CASSSRQKTYNEQFF. The chain combines TRBV7-8 with TRBJ2-1; maybe TRBD1 (5 bases). Per the germline V gene, CDR1 is SGHVS and CDR2 is FQNEAQ. Trimming removed 4 bases at V and 2 bases at J, with 12 bases between. The CDR3 is 15 residues long.

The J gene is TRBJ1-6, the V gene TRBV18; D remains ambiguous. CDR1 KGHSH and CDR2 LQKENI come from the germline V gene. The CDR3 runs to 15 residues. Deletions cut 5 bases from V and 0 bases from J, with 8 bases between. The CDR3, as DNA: TGTGCCAGCTCAGAAGAGGACTCCTATAATTCACCCCTCCACTTT. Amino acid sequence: CASSEEDSYNSPLHF.

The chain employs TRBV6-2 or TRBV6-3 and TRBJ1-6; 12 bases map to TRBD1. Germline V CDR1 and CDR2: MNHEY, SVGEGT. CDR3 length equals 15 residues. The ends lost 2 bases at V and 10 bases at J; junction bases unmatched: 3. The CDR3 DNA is TGTGCCAGCAGTTACACCGGGACAGGGGGCTCACCCCTCCACTTT. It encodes CASSYTGTGGSPLHF.

CDR3 residues: CASSPGTGVSGANVLTF. CDR3 DNA: TGCGCCAGCAGCCCCGGGACAGGAGTCTCTGGGGCCAACGTCCTGACTTTC. The V call is TRBV4-1, the J call TRBJ2-6, with 8 bases lining up with TRBD1. Trimming removed 4 bases from V and 0 bases from J; junction bases left unmatched: 5. The CDR3 extends over 17 amino acids. The germline V gene has CDR1 MGHRA and CDR2 YSYEKL.

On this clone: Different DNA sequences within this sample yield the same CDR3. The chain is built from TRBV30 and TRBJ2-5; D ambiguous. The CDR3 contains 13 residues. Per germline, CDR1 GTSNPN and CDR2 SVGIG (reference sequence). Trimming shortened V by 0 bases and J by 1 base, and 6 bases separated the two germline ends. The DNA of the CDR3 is TGTGCCTGGAGTGTGGCATTCCAAGAGACCCAGTACTTC. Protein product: CAWSVAFQETQYF.

The CDR3 DNA is TGTGCCAGCAGCCAGCAGGAAAAACTGTTTTTT. It codes for CASSQQEKLFF. This chain joins TRBV3-1 (or the pseudogene TRBV3-2) and TRBJ1-4; D not resolved. The V gene lost 3 bases and the J gene lost 8 bases, with 4 bases spanning the gap. Germline CDR1 is LGHDT and CDR2 is YNNKEL (reference sequence). The CDR3 sequence is 11 residues long.

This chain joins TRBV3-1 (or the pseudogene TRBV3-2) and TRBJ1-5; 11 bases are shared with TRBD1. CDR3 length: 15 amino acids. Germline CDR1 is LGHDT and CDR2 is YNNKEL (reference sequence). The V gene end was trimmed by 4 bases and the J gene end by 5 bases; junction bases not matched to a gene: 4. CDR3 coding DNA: TGTGCCAGCAGCCCGGGACAGGGGGACGATCAGCCCCAGCATTTT. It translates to CASSPGQGDDQPQHF.

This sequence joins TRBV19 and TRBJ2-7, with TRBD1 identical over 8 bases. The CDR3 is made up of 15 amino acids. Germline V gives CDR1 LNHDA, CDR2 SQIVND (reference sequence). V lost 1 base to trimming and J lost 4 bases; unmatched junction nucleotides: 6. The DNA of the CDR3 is TGTGCCAGTAGTATAGCACAGGGGGTATTTTACGAGCAGTACTTC. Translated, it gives CASSIAQGVFYEQYF.

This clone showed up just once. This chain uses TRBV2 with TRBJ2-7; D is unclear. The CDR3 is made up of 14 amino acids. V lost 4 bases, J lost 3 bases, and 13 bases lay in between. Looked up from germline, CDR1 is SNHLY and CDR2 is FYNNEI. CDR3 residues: CASSAQQVLYEQYF. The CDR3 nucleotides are TGTGCCAGCAGTGCGCAGCAGGTACTCTACGAGCAGTACTTC.

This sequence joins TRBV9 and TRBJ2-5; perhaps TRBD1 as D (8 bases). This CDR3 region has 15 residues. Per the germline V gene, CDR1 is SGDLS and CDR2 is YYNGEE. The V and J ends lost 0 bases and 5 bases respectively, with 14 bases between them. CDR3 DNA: TGTGCCAGCAGCGTAGCTACAGGGGGGGGCGAGACCCAGTACTTC. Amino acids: CASSVATGGGETQYF.

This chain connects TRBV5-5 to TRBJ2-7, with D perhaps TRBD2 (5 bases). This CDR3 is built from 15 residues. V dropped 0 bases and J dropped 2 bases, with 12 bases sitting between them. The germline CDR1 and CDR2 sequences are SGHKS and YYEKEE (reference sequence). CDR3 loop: CASSLATGSTYEQYF. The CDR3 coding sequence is TGTGCCAGCAGCTTGGCCACGGGGTCTACCTACGAGCAGTACTTC. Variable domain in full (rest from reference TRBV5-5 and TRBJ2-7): DAGVTQSPTHLIKTRGQQVTLRCSPISGHKSVSWYQQVLGQGPQFIFQYYEKEERGRGNFPDRFSARQFPNYSSELNVNALLLGDSALYLCASSLATGSTYEQYFGPGTRLTVT.